This T cell receptor beta chain is drawn from a study of T cell changes during pregnancy in multiple sclerosis. Some clones are missing from TCRdb's copy, which holds only in-frame ones; the method was immunoSEQ multiplex PCR. This sample has 26,000 or so clones; just over 90% occur once, and the top ten carry 4.8%. CDR3 length equals 18 residues. The germline gives CDR1 MNHNS, CDR2 SASEGT. Trimming at V came to 2 bases and at J to 4 bases, leaving 11 bases not matched to a gene. The gene calls are TRBV6-1 and TRBJ2-3; TRBD2 matches 11 bases. The sample here was peripheral blood, taken in the first trimester of pregnancy. The receptor comes from a female donor in good health, enrolled as a control in a pregnancy study. The CDR3 reads CASSEYGDSGGAADTQYF. The CDR3 DNA sequence: TGTGCCAGCAGTGAATATGGGGATAGCGGGGGGGCAGCAGATACGCAGTATTTT.